The entry below gives a single T cell receptor beta chain sequence along with its context. Antigen unknown. The CDR3 is made up of 17 amino acids. Germline assignment: CDR1 LNHDA and CDR2 SQIVND (reference sequence). J lost 7 bases, V lost 6 bases, and 9 bases had no gene match. The data were obtained in a study of cytomegalovirus exposure and HLA in healthy donors. Whole-study findings and limits: Later analysis suggested most CMV-associated TCR beta chains were HLA-restricted.

The PCR contained 60 Vbeta and 13 Jbeta primers. Assay used: immunoSEQ multiplex PCR; TCRdb lists only in-frame clones, some missing. Of approximately 100,000 clones listed, about two thirds are singletons. Input material: PBMCs. V usage is TRBV19 and J usage is TRBJ2-1; 16 bases match TRBD2. This sequence was found in a woman aged 70 to 79 in good health and CMV-seropositive. This CDR3 reads CASRNPGLAGGRNEQFF. CDR3 sequence (DNA): TGTGCCAGTAGAAACCCGGGACTAGCGGGGGGGAGGAATGAGCAGTTCTTC.